The clone carrying this TCR beta chain was seen more than once but under ten times. Its antigen remains unidentified. The data were obtained in a study of early T cells in non-severe SARS-CoV-2 infection. As for the study in general: Bulk RNA from unsorted whole blood was sequenced; chains were unpaired.

General study points: Anti-spike CD8 responses were favored in VDJdb matching, and private and CD4 specificities were missed.

Attached unique molecular identifiers marked individual cDNA molecules. TCRdb re-derived calls from the 5' RACE reads in MiXCR, one entry per CDR3 protein. Seen here are 85,000 to 100,000 distinct CDR3 sequences, about 15% observed once, and the top ten hold approximately 5.1%. Trimming cost V 5 bases and J 6 bases, with 11 bases left between them. CDR3 length: 13 amino acids. Per germline, CDR1 MNHEY and CDR2 SVGAGI. The chain has TRBV6-5 and TRBJ1-5, with D maybe TRBD1 (6 bases). This clonotype was sampled from an adult who was a healthcare worker with PCR-confirmed SARS-CoV-2 infection or an uninfected control (not recorded which). Here the sequenced sample was whole blood, taken at baseline. The CDR3 nucleotides read TGTGCCAGCAGTGACAGGATTAGTCAGCCCCAGCATTTT. Translated, it gives CASSDRISQPQHF.